What follows are 19 T cell receptor beta chains derived from one specimen sequenced in a study of blood T cell repertoires in COVID-19. TCRdb's copy holds only in-frame clones and misses some; the assay was immunoSEQ multiplex PCR. The sample yields about 120,000 clones, around 80% seen once. Sequencing used peripheral blood. The receptors shown here come from a man in his sixties or seventies with acute or convalescent COVID-19.

The genes are TRBV7-9 and TRBJ2-1; D gene uncertain. The germline CDR1 and CDR2 sequences are SEHNR and FQNEAQ (reference sequence). This CDR3 comprises 11 residues. Trimming left V 2 bases short and J 6 bases short, with 2 bases between. This CDR3 reads CASSLLNEQFF. Here the CDR3 DNA reads TGTGCCAGCAGCTTACTCAATGAGCAGTTCTTC.

This clone was counted between two and nine times. This sequence joins TRBV5-1 and TRBJ2-5; TRBD2 matches 12 bases. Per the germline V gene, CDR1 is SGHRS and CDR2 is YFSETQ. The J segment lost 5 bases and the V segment lost 5 bases, leaving 7 bases of the junction unmatched. This CDR3 is 15 amino acids long. The CDR3 bases are TGCGCCAGCAGGGAGACTAGCGGGGGAGGGGAGACCCAGTACTTC. As protein: CASRETSGGGETQYF.

V is TRBV28 and J is TRBJ1-2; D remains unclear. The CDR3 spans 16 residues. V was shortened by 2 bases and J by 1 base, with 14 bases between the two germline ends. Germline V gives CDR1 MDHEN, CDR2 SYDVKM. The CDR3 DNA reads as TGTGCCAGCAGTTTACCCCCCGTAAACTTTAACTATGGCTACACCTTC. Its translation: CASSLPPVNFNYGYTF.

CDR3 in amino acids: CAISLQETQYF. Written as DNA, the CDR3 is TGTGCCATCAGTCTTCAAGAGACCCAGTACTTC. This rearrangement joins TRBV10-3 to TRBJ2-5; D is unclear. Germline V lookup: CDR1 ENHRY, CDR2 SYGVKD. The CDR3 length is 11 residues. V dropped 5 bases and J dropped 2 bases, with 3 bases sitting between them.

This clone was seen a handful of times. This chain links TRBV2 with TRBJ2-7; a possible D gene is TRBD1 (6 bases). Germline assignment: CDR1 SNHLY and CDR2 FYNNEI. This CDR3 contains 13 residues. Trimming removed 7 bases from V and 1 base from J, with 11 bases in between. The chain's CDR3 is CASKLDRSYEQYF. The CDR3, as DNA: TGTGCCAGCAAATTGGACAGATCCTACGAGCAGTACTTC. The full variable domain, rest sourced from reference TRBV2 and TRBJ2-7, is EPEVTQTPSHQVTQMGQEVILRCVPISNHLYFYWYRQILGQKVEFLVSFYNNEISEKSEIFDDQFSVERPDGSNFTLKIRSTKLEDSAMYFCASKLDRSYEQYFGPGTRLTVT.

The chain uses TRBV10-3 and TRBJ2-5; TRBD2 matches 7 bases. Germline CDR1 is ENHRY and CDR2 is SYGVKD. V dropped 8 bases and J dropped 5; count of bases not matched to a gene: 5. The CDR3 is 12 amino acids. CDR3 sequence (DNA): TGTGCCATCGGAGCGGGGCGGGAGACCCAGTACTTC. It codes for CAIGAGRETQYF.

The genes are TRBV5-1 and TRBJ2-7; D is perhaps TRBD1 (5 bases). Germline CDR1 reads SGHRS; CDR2 reads YFSETQ. V lost 0 bases and J 3 bases, leaving 13 bases between the germline ends. The CDR3 extends over 15 amino acids. CDR3: CASSLAKAGNYEQYF. The CDR3 nucleotides are TGCGCCAGCAGCTTGGCCAAGGCAGGGAACTACGAGCAGTACTTC.

V is TRBV27 and J is TRBJ2-1; tentatively, D is TRBD2 (6 bases). CDR1 is MNHEY and CDR2 is SMNVEV in the germline V gene (reference sequence). Trimming shortened V by 9 bases and J by 5 bases, and 8 bases separated the two germline ends. There are 11 residues in the CDR3. This CDR3 reads CARVADNEQFF. CDR3 DNA: TGTGCCAGGGTAGCGGACAATGAGCAGTTCTTC.

The J gene is TRBJ2-5, the V gene TRBV9; 7 bases align to TRBD1. The CDR3 has 16 amino acids. J lost 2 bases, V lost 3 bases, and 10 bases had no gene match. Per germline, CDR1 SGDLS and CDR2 YYNGEE. CDR3 residues: CASSGRDRRWQETQYF. The CDR3 nucleotides are TGTGCCAGCAGCGGACGGGACAGACGATGGCAAGAGACCCAGTACTTC.

The CDR3 DNA reads as TGTGCCAGCAGTTGGGGAGTAGGGACTGTAAATTCACCCCTCCACTTT. Amino acids: CASSWGVGTVNSPLHF. This chain links TRBV28 with TRBJ1-6; weak D call: TRBD1 (5 bases). This CDR3 has 16 residues. V gave up 4 bases and J gave up 7 bases, with 17 bases separating them. Germline loops: CDR1 MDHEN, CDR2 SYDVKM.

This clone was counted only a few times. The V call is TRBV3-1 (or the pseudogene TRBV3-2), the J call TRBJ2-3; the match to TRBD1 covers 7 bases. V was pared by 0 bases and J by 5 bases, with 14 bases of the junction left unmatched. Germline V CDR1 and CDR2: LGHDT, YNNKEL (reference sequence). This CDR3 is built from 18 residues. Here the CDR3 DNA reads TGTGCCAGCAGCCAAGATCGTAGGGGGCGCCCCGGTGGAGATACGCAGTATTTT. Translation: CASSQDRRGRPGGDTQYF.

The DNA of the CDR3 is TGCGCCAGCAGTAGGGACAGTTTAAGCAATCAGCCCCAGCATTTT. Its translation is CASSRDSLSNQPQHF. The gene calls are TRBV10-2 and TRBJ1-5; 7 nucleotides agree with TRBD1. V lost 5 bases, J lost 1 base, and 5 bases stayed unmatched. The CDR3 totals 15 residues. The germline gives CDR1 WSHSY, CDR2 SAAADI.

The chain recombines TRBV6-1 with TRBJ2-1; D unclear. The CDR3 consists of 13 residues. Germline assignment: CDR1 MNHNS and CDR2 SASEGT. Trimming pared 2 bases from V and 12 bases from J, leaving 14 bases between. The CDR3 here is CASSELSVSVQFF. The CDR3 DNA is TGTGCCAGCAGTGAACTTAGTGTCAGCGTGCAGTTCTTC.

The chain uses TRBV6-5 and TRBJ1-6; perhaps TRBD1 as D (5 bases). Per the germline V gene, CDR1 is MNHEY and CDR2 is SVGAGI. The CDR3 is made up of 15 amino acids. V lost 6 bases, J lost 6 bases, and 15 bases lay in between. CDR3 sequence reads: CASRLSGTANSPLHF. CDR3 nucleotides: TGTGCCAGCAGACTTTCCGGGACTGCTAATTCACCCCTCCACTTT.

V is TRBV15 and J is TRBJ2-3; TRBD2 agrees at 10 bases. The ends lost 5 bases at V and 5 bases at J; junction bases unmatched: 7. The length of the CDR3 is 15 residues. Germline V gives CDR1 LNHNV, CDR2 YYDKDF (reference sequence). The DNA for the CDR3 is TGTGCCACCAGCGGGCTAGCGGGGGCTAGAGATACGCAGTATTTT. Encoded protein: CATSGLAGARDTQYF.

V usage is TRBV2 and J usage is TRBJ2-5; no firm D call. Trimming pared 7 bases from V and 1 base from J, leaving 4 bases between. CDR1 and CDR2 from the germline V gene are SNHLY and FYNNEI. The CDR3 spans 11 residues. The CDR3 sequence is CASTIQETQYF. The CDR3 DNA reads TGTGCCAGCACCATCCAAGAGACCCAGTACTTC.

J is TRBJ1-2 and V is TRBV6-5, with 8 bases that match TRBD1. Germline loops: CDR1 MNHEY, CDR2 SVGAGI. V was clipped by 6 bases and J by 5 bases; unmatched bases: 5. The CDR3 is made up of 13 amino acids. Here the CDR3 DNA reads TGTGCCAGCAGCCGACAGGGGAAATATGGCTACACCTTC. Amino acid sequence: CASSRQGKYGYTF.

This chain links TRBV5-6 with TRBJ2-3, with 9 bases identical to TRBD1. CDR3 length equals 15 residues. Germline CDR1 reads SGHDT; CDR2 reads YYEEEE. V was pared by 2 bases and J by 6 bases, with 7 bases of the junction left unmatched. The CDR3 protein is CASSFTGGKSDTQYF. The CDR3 nucleotides read TGTGCCAGCAGCTTTACAGGGGGCAAGAGTGATACGCAGTATTTT.

This clone was observed a single time. This chain uses TRBV10-3 with TRBJ2-1; maybe TRBD1 (6 bases). There are 13 residues in the CDR3. Germline CDR1 is ENHRY and CDR2 is SYGVKD. V gave up 0 bases and J gave up 10 bases, with 10 bases separating them. Here the CDR3 DNA reads TGTGCCATCAGTGAGTCTATACAGGGAGAGCAGTTCTTC. This sequence encodes CAISESIQGEQFF.